The sequence of this T cell receptor beta chain was determined in a study of shared clonotypes between healthy human individuals. Germline lookup yields CDR1 GTSNPN and CDR2 SVGIG (reference sequence). This CDR3 contains 16 residues. V lost 1 base to trimming and J lost 1 base, with 13 bases between them. Assay: immunoSEQ multiplex PCR; the TCRdb copy retains only in-frame clones and omits some. The table includes about 490,000 clones, around 80% detected once. This clone was found a few times. This chain connects TRBV30 to TRBJ1-4, with D uncertain. Input material: PBMCs. The receptor was isolated from a woman in her 40s in good health. Some clones in this sample may be carry-over from other donors' samples. DNA of the CDR3: TGTGCCTGGAGTGACATCTTGCGGGGAACTAATGAAAAACTGTTTTTT. Its translation: CAWSDILRGTNEKLFF.